The present T cell receptor (beta chain) was sequenced within a study of CD8 T cells in ankylosing spondylitis (dated by TCRdb to about 2017). Study-wide context: The study profiled T cell receptor beta repertoires in healthy donors and ankylosing spondylitis patients to find disease-linked TCR variants. The full study cohort comprised some 27 ankylosing spondylitis patients and 85 to 120 healthy donors. Samples of peripheral blood were taken, and for ankylosing spondylitis patients, synovial fluid was collected as well.

V was cut back by 0 bases and J by 0 bases, leaving a gap of 10 bases between them. As encoded in the germline V gene, CDR1 is SGDLS while CDR2 is YYNGEE. Counted from cysteine to phenylalanine, this CDR3 has 16 amino acids. Solely the CDR3 DNA is kept, with 48 bases framed from the first base. Overall study outcomes, separate from this receptor: Blood from ankylosing spondylitis patients appeared to be characterized by a TCR beta motif made up of under ten highly homologous amino acid variants. The disease-linked clones had a CD8+ phenotype and were found at relatively low frequencies in peripheral blood. Some of the motif variants had been reported before in the synovial fluid and blood of reactive arthritis patients, a finding that suggests common disease-initiation mechanisms. According to the report, matched synovial fluid samples from ankylosing spondylitis patients were significantly enriched for the disease-linked clones.

TCRdb names Illumina HiSeq 2500 as the instrument used. TCR beta libraries were prepared by quantitative 5'-RACE with molecular barcodes. Regarding the original processing steps: A new computational method based on a probabilistic model of VDJ rearrangement was used to identify disease-linked TCR variants. TCRdb reprocessing: public reads trimmed at Q25 with fastp, clones called with MiXCR, in-frame beta chains kept. Rows are combined by CDR3 protein, so each entry shows the most common genes and DNA. The V and J calls were determined by TCRdb, not by the authors. This sample is represented by over 600,000 distinct CDR3 sequences; over 15% of them were singletons. Around a fifth of the sample comes from the top ten. In this sample, this clonotype turned up many times. Its antigen is unknown. Base qualities are not recorded, but no much larger clone differs from it by a single base.

Rearrangement joined TRBV9 to TRBJ2-4, and perhaps TRBD1 as D gene, on 6 matching bases. The clonotype originates from a male donor with ankylosing spondylitis. Sequences were obtained from blood, either unsorted or a sorted T cell fraction (not recorded which). The CDR3 protein sequence reads: CASSVEQGLAKNIQYF. Here is the DNA: TGTGCCAGCAGCGTAGAACAGGGATTAGCCAAAAACATTCAGTACTTC. The CDR3 plus the reference TRBV9 and TRBJ2-4 genes for the other parts give the full variable domain: DSGVTQTPKHLITATGQRVTLRCSPRSGDLSVYWYQQSLDQGLQFLIQYYNGEERAKGNILERFSAQQFPDLHSELNLSSLELGDSALYFCASSVEQGLAKNIQYFGAGTRLSVL.